The T cell receptor (beta chain) under discussion was sequenced for a study of T cell repertoires in aging, cancer and after chemotherapy. Comment on this clonotype: Antigen: not known.

General observations from the study: In cancer patients, declining TCR diversity with age involved lost richness and lost evenness.

Peripheral blood genomic DNA, not sorted cells or RNA, was the template. Rearranged V-D-J TRB sequences were amplified with a mixed TRB-A/B primer pool. MiXCR, applied by TCRdb to the multiplex PCR reads, yields one record per CDR3 protein. The table lists more than 9,000 distinct CDR3 sequences, approximately 30% of them singletons, with 2.5% to 4% in the top ten. There are 16 residues in the CDR3. Trimming cost V 0 bases and J 1 base, with 12 bases left between them. CDR1 SGHRS and CDR2 YFSETQ come from the germline V gene. This clonotype originated in a human donor in good health. The sequenced sample consisted of blood. This chain links TRBV5-1 with TRBJ2-3; D is perhaps TRBD2 (6 bases). CDR3 amino acids: CASSLASSSGTDTQYF. For the CDR3, the DNA is TGCGCCAGCAGCTTGGCTTCGTCTAGCGGCACAGATACGCAGTATTTT.